The clone carrying this TCR beta chain occurred a few times. Its target is unknown. This sample is drawn from a study of T-cell reconstitution after alpha-beta-depleted transplantation in children. Preparation of the TCRbeta library used unique molecular identifiers. Using its own MiXCR run on the PCR reads, TCRdb lists one record per CDR3 protein. The sample lists about 340,000 distinct CDR3 sequences; around 16% were seen once. The V and J ends lost 0 bases and 1 base, in that order; junction bases with no gene match: 9. The CDR3 is made up of 17 amino acids. Germline V gives CDR1 SGHTS, CDR2 YDEGEE. Regarding the study as a whole: Expanded graft clones, several hundred of them, were reportedly the source of alpha-beta T cells about two months after transplant. T-cell numbers and diversity, one year after transplant, stemmed largely from T cells that were newly produced. After transplant, high TCRbeta diversity at day 60 in some patients arose from surviving recipient T cells and thymic progenitors.

The chain combines TRBV5-8 with TRBJ1-1; 7 nucleotides align to TRBD1. The material sequenced was PBMCs, mostly from graft donor cells, taken 360 days after TCRalphabeta/CD19-depleted stem cell transplant. The receptor was derived from a male patient aged 2-15 years who had a stem cell transplant for acute lymphoblastic leukemia, so the T cells may come from the graft donor. The CDR3 spells CASSLGPTGWGNTEAFF. The DNA of the CDR3 is TGTGCCAGCAGCTTGGGACCGACAGGGTGGGGGAACACTGAAGCTTTCTTT.